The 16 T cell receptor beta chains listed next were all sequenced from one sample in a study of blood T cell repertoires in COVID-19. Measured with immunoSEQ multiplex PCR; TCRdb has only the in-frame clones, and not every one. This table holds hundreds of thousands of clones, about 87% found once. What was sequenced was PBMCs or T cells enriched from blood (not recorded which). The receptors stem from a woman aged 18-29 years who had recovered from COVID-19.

The CDR3 reads CASSQGYSLGLAGVPDTQYF. CDR3 coding DNA: TGTGCCAGCAGCCAAGGGTACTCGCTCGGACTAGCGGGAGTTCCAGATACGCAGTATTTT. The chain uses TRBV3-1 (or the pseudogene TRBV3-2) and TRBJ2-3; 13 nucleotides align to TRBD2. The CDR3 extends over 20 amino acids. Germline V lookup: CDR1 LGHDT, CDR2 YNNKEL (reference sequence). Trimming removed 1 base from V and 4 bases from J; junction bases left unmatched: 14.

The CDR3 DNA reads TGTGCCAGCAGTTTGTATCCATCGGGGTACGAGCAGTACTTC. Its translation is CASSLYPSGYEQYF. The chain is built from TRBV28 and TRBJ2-7, with D possibly TRBD2 on 5 matching bases. Germline V gene data show CDR1 as MDHEN and CDR2 as SYDVKM. This CDR3 has 14 residues. The V end was cut by 3 bases, the J end by 4 bases, with 13 bases between.

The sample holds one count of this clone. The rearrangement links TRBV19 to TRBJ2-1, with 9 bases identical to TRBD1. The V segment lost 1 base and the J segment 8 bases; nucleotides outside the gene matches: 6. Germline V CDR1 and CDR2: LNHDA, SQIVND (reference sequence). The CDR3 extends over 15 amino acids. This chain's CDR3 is CASSIGDRDFDEQFF. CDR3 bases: TGTGCCAGTAGTATAGGGGACAGGGATTTCGATGAGCAGTTCTTC.

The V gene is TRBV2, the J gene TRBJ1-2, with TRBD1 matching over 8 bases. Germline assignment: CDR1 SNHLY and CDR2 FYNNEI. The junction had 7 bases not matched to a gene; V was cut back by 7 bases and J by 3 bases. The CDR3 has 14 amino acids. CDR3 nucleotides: TGTGCCAGCACCCGGACAGGGTTTTACTATGGCTACACCTTC. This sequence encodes CASTRTGFYYGYTF. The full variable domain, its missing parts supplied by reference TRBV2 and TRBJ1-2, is EPEVTQTPSHQVTQMGQEVILRCVPISNHLYFYWYRQILGQKVEFLVSFYNNEISEKSEIFDDQFSVERPDGSNFTLKIRSTKLEDSAMYFCASTRTGFYYGYTFGSGTRLTVV.

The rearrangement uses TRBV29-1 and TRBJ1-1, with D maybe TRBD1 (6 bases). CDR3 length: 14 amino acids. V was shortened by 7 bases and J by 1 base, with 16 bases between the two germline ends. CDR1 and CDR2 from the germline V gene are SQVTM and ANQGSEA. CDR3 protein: CSAGQYMSNTEAFF. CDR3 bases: TGCAGCGCAGGACAGTACATGTCGAACACTGAAGCTTTCTTT.

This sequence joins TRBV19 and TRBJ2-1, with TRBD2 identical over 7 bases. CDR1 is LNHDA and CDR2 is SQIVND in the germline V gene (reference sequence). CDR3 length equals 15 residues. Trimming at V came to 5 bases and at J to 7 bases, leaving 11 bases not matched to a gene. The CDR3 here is CASSSIYGTTNEQFF. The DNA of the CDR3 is TGTGCCAGTAGTTCGATTTACGGGACTACGAATGAGCAGTTCTTC.

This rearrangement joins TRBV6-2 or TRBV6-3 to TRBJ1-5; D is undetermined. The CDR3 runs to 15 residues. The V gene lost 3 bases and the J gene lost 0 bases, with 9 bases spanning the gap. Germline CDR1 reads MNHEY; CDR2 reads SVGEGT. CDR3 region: CASSYRGYSNQPQHF. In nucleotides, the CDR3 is TGTGCCAGCAGTTATCGAGGTTATAGCAATCAGCCCCAGCATTTT.

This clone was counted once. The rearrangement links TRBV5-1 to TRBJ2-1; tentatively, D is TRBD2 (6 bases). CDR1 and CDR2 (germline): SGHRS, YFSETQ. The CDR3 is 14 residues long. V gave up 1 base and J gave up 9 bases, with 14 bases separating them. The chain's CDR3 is CASSLNRERGEQFF. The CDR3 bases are TGCGCCAGCAGCTTGAACCGGGAGAGAGGTGAGCAGTTCTTC.

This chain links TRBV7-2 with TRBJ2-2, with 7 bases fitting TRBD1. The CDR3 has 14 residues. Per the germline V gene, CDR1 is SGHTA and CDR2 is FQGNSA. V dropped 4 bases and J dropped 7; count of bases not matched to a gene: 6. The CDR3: CASSSQGDYGELFF. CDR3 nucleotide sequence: TGTGCCAGCAGCTCGCAGGGGGATTACGGGGAGCTGTTTTTT.

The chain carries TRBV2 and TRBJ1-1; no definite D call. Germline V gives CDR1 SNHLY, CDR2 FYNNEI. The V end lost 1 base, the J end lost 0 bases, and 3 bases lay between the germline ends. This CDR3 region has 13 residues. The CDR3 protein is CASSEGLNTEAFF. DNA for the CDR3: TGTGCCAGCAGTGAAGGGCTGAACACTGAAGCTTTCTTT.

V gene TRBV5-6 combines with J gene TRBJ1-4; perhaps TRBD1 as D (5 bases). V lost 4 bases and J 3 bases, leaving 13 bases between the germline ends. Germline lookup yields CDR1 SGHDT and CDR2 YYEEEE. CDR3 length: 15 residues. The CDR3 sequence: CASSPIQGSNEKLFF. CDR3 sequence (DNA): TGTGCCAGCAGCCCTATCCAGGGTTCTAATGAAAAACTGTTTTTT.

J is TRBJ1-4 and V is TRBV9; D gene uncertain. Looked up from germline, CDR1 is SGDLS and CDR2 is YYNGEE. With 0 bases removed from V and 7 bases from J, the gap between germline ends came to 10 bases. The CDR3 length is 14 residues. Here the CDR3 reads CASSVAESPEKLFF. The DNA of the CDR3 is TGTGCCAGCAGCGTAGCCGAAAGCCCTGAAAAACTGTTTTTT.

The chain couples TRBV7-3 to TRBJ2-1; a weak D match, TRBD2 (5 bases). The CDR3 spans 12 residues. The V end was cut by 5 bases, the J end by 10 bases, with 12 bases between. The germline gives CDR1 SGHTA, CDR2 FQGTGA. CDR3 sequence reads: CASSAGEQEQFF. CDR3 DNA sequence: TGTGCCAGCAGCGCCGGGGAACAGGAGCAGTTCTTC.

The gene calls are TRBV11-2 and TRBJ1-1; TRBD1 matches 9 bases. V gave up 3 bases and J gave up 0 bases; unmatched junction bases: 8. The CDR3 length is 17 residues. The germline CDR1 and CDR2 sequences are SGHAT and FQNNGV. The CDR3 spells CASSFGQGKILNTEAFF. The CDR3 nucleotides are TGTGCCAGCAGCTTTGGACAGGGGAAAATTTTGAACACTGAAGCTTTCTTT.

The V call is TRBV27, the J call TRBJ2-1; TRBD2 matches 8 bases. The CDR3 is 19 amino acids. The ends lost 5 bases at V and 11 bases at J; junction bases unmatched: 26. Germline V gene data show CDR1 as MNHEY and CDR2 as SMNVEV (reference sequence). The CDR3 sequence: CASSNSLATSERMTMKQFF. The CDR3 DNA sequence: TGTGCCAGCAGTAACAGTTTGGCGACTAGCGAGCGAATGACAATGAAGCAGTTCTTC.

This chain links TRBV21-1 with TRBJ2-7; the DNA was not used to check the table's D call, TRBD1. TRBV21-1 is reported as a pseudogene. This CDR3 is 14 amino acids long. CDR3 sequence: CASSKRTDFYEQYF. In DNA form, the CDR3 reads TGTGCCAGCAGCAAAAGGACAGATTTCTACGAGCAGTACTTC.